A single sample gave rise to the 16 T cell receptor beta chains below, sequenced in a study of blood T cells in healthy people across ages. For the second PCR, which ran for about 6 to 12 cycles, a sample-barcoded 5' primer and a J-beta primer mix were used. TCRdb analysed the 5' RACE reads with MiXCR anew, one entry per CDR3 protein. The sample records about 800,000 distinct CDR3 sequences, just under 25% being singletons. The same data also went into a second study, on T cells of mothers and their children.

The source material was blood. These receptors were obtained from a boy younger than 18 in good health.

The chain uses TRBV12-5 and TRBJ2-5; D unresolved. There are 17 residues in the CDR3. Germline CDR1 reads LGHNT; CDR2 reads FRNRAP. V was cut by 3 bases and J by 5 bases, with 22 bases left in between. CDR3 loop: CASGFRSALFTTETQYF. The CDR3 nucleotides are TGTGCTAGTGGTTTCCGGTCAGCACTCTTTACTACGGAGACCCAGTACTTC. Full variable domain (missing parts from reference TRBV12-5 and TRBJ2-5): DARVTQTPRHKVTEMGQEVTMRCQPILGHNTVFWYRQTMMQGLELLAYFRNRAPLDDSGMPKDRFSAEMPDATLATLKIQPSEPRDSAVYFCASGFRSALFTTETQYFGPGTRLLVL.

This clonotype was counted only a few times. This chain connects TRBV28 to TRBJ1-2; TRBD1 matches 7 bases. The junction had 11 bases not matched to a gene; V was cut back by 6 bases and J by 1 base. The CDR3 has 16 amino acids. Per germline, CDR1 MDHEN and CDR2 SYDVKM. For the CDR3, the DNA is TGTGCCAGCAGAGATCCCTCGGGACAGAGTAACTATGGCTACACCTTC. It translates to CASRDPSGQSNYGYTF.

This sequence joins TRBV7-9 and TRBJ1-2, with D perhaps matching TRBD1 (6 bases). V lost 5 bases and J 8 bases, leaving 21 bases between the germline ends. This CDR3 contains 15 residues. Germline assignment: CDR1 SEHNR and CDR2 FQNEAQ (reference sequence). The CDR3 here is CASSLPRGGSEGYTF. The CDR3, as DNA: TGTGCCAGCAGCCTACCCAGGGGAGGCTCGGAGGGCTACACCTTC.

This clonotype turned up a few times. This chain links TRBV5-1 with TRBJ2-7, with 9 nucleotides matching TRBD1. The CDR3 is 14 amino acids. Germline V CDR1 and CDR2: SGHRS, YFSETQ. J was trimmed by 6 bases and V by 2 bases; bases with no gene match: 6. CDR3 nucleotide sequence: TGCGCCAGCAGCTTCGGTGGGACAGGGCTCGAGCAGTACTTC. It encodes CASSFGGTGLEQYF.

V and J are TRBV6-1 and TRBJ1-2; 7 positions agree with TRBD1. The CDR3 spans 16 residues. The V gene end was trimmed by 1 base and the J gene end by 2 bases; junction bases not matched to a gene: 7. Germline V gene data show CDR1 as MNHNS and CDR2 as SASEGT. CDR3 region: CASSEGTGLENYGYTF. CDR3 DNA: TGTGCCAGCAGTGAAGGGACAGGACTTGAGAACTATGGCTACACCTTC.

A few counts support this clonotype. The V and J genes are TRBV7-2 and TRBJ2-2; no clear D. CDR3 size: 18 residues. The germline gives CDR1 SGHTA, CDR2 FQGNSA. V shed 4 bases and J shed 6 bases, with 24 bases lying between them. CDR3 DNA sequence: TGTGCCAGCAGCTCCGACACCTACTCCGCATGGGCGGCCGGGGAGCTGTTTTTT. Its translation: CASSSDTYSAWAAGELFF.

In its sample, this clonotype was seen many times. The chain combines TRBV7-9 with TRBJ2-7, with D tentatively TRBD1 (6 bases). This CDR3 is built from 15 residues. With 5 bases removed from V and 4 bases from J, the gap between germline ends came to 18 bases. Germline V gene data show CDR1 as SEHNR and CDR2 as FQNEAQ (reference sequence). The CDR3 DNA reads TGTGCCAGCAGCCCATCCGGGACAAAGGGTTACGAGCAGTACTTC. Amino acid sequence: CASSPSGTKGYEQYF.

The V call is TRBV4-1, the J call TRBJ1-2; D unresolved. This CDR3 has 16 amino acids. Trimming removed 5 bases at V and 2 bases at J, with 18 bases between. Germline V gene sequence: CDR1 MGHRA, CDR2 YSYEKL. The CDR3 reads CASSSSSITENYGYTF. The CDR3, as DNA: TGCGCCAGCAGCTCTTCTTCCATCACCGAGAACTATGGCTACACCTTC.

The genes are TRBV20-1 and TRBJ2-7, with 9 positions matching TRBD2. Germline V gene data show CDR1 as DFQATT and CDR2 as SNEGSKA (reference sequence). The J segment lost 3 bases and the V segment lost 1 base, leaving 4 bases of the junction unmatched. The CDR3 loop spans 14 amino acids. CDR3: CSARGPTSGYEQYF. DNA for the CDR3: TGCAGTGCTAGAGGCCCGACTAGCGGCTACGAGCAGTACTTC.

The gene calls are TRBV6-5 and TRBJ2-1; no firm D call. Trimming stripped 6 bases from V and 2 bases from J, with 14 bases between. From germline, CDR1 is MNHEY and CDR2 SVGAGI. There are 15 residues in the CDR3. In DNA, the CDR3 is TGTGCCAGCAGCAGGACCTGGGATCCCTACAATGAGCAGTTCTTC. Its translation is CASSRTWDPYNEQFF.

The sample holds a few counts of this clonotype. This chain joins TRBV9 and TRBJ2-5; TRBD2 agrees at 8 bases. The J call is uncertain, as TRBJ2-7 better fits the DNA end. There are 17 residues in the CDR3. CDR1 and CDR2 (germline): SGDLS, YYNGEE. This chain's CDR3 is CASSPHAIAGFSYEQYF. The CDR3 region has the DNA TGTGCCAGCAGCCCCCATGCTATAGCGGGATTCTCCTACGAGCAGTACTTC.

Worth noting for this clonotype: A read error may explain this, as a much larger clone is one base away. This rearrangement joins TRBV24-1 to TRBJ1-4; TRBD1 aligns across 9 bases. The CDR3 runs to 16 residues. After removal of 2 bases from V and 5 bases from J, the junction contained 5 bases not matched to a gene. Germline CDR1 KGHDR, CDR2 SFDVKD. CDR3 nucleotide sequence: TGTGCCACCAGTGATTCCAGGACAGGGGCCAATGAAAAACTGTTTTTT. Translation: CATSDSRTGANEKLFF.

The rearrangement links TRBV4-1 to TRBJ2-7, with TRBD1 matching over 9 bases. TRBJ2-5 matches the DNA end more closely, so the J call is doubtful. The CDR3 totals 16 residues. CDR1 is MGHRA and CDR2 is YSYEKL in the germline V gene. For the CDR3, the DNA is TGCGCCAGCAGCCGCGGACAGGGGAGTTCGAGGGAGACCCAGTACTTC. It yields the protein CASSRGQGSSRETQYF.

Comment on this clonotype: A much more abundant neighbour one base away suggests this may be a read error. The CDR3 protein is CASSFRDSTYEQYF. The CDR3, as DNA: TGTGCCAGCAGCTTCCGGGACAGCACCTACGAGCAGTACTTC. The V call is TRBV11-1, the J call TRBJ2-7; TRBD1 agrees at 7 bases. V was pared by 3 bases and J by 2 bases, with 4 bases of the junction left unmatched. The CDR3 totals 14 residues. Germline assignment: CDR1 SGHAT and CDR2 FQDESV (reference sequence).

CDR3 amino acids: CASRGISNLGYTF. For the CDR3, the DNA is TGTGCCAGCAGGGGGATCAGCAACCTTGGCTACACCTTC. The J gene is TRBJ1-2, the V gene TRBV6-5; D is undetermined. Germline loops: CDR1 MNHEY, CDR2 SVGAGI. The CDR3 is made up of 13 amino acids. The V end lost 6 bases, the J end lost 7 bases, and 15 bases lay between the germline ends.

This rearrangement joins TRBV6-1 to TRBJ1-3; perhaps TRBD1 as D (6 bases). The CDR3 is 15 residues long. Germline V gene sequence: CDR1 MNHNS, CDR2 SASEGT. Trimming stripped 4 bases from V and 0 bases from J, with 10 bases between. The CDR3 DNA sequence: TGTGCCAGCAGTGGACAGGTGTTCTCTGGAAACACCATATATTTT. It specifies CASSGQVFSGNTIYF.